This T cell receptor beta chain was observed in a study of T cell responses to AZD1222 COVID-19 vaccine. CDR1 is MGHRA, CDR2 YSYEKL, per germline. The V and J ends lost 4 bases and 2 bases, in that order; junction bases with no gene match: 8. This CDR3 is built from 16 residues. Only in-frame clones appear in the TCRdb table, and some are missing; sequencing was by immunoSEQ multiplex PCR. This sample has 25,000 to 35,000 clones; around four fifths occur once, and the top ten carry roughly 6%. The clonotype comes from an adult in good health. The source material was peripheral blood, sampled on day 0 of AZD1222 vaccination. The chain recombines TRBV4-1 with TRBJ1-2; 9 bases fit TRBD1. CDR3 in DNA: TGCGCCAGCAGCCGAGAAGGACAGGGGAGGAACTATGGCTACACCTTC. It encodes CASSREGQGRNYGYTF.